This T cell receptor (beta chain) was observed in a study of beta chain features in type 1 diabetes. Concerning this clone: What it recognizes is unknown. Other DNA sequences from this sample encode an identical CDR3 as well.

Study-wide results and limits: The cDNA sequencing approach could over-represent high-TCR-expressing cells. At VDJ recombination sites, type 1 diabetes patients had fewer insertions and more deleted nucleotides. Researchers reported that naive, central memory and Treg TCRB repertoires appeared more similar in patients than in healthy donors.

Investigators reverse transcribed all isolated RNA, so they sequenced expressed TCRB transcripts. Clones were sequenced by immunoSEQ multiplex PCR, and TCRdb holds only the in-frame ones, with some missing. Of about 210,000 clones detected, approximately 10% appear once; the ten largest clones hold approximately 1.5%. The sample consisted of central memory CD4+ T cells from blood. The receptor's source is a man aged 18 to 30 in good health.

This CDR3 reads CASSPEGNYGYTF. The CDR3 DNA is TGTGCCAGCAGCCCCGAGGGGAACTATGGCTACACCTTC. The chain couples TRBV7-2 to TRBJ1-2; D may be TRBD1 (5 bases). This CDR3 contains 13 residues. V lost 5 bases, J lost 2 bases, and 9 bases lay in between. Germline V gene lookup returns CDR1 SGHTA and CDR2 FQGNSA.